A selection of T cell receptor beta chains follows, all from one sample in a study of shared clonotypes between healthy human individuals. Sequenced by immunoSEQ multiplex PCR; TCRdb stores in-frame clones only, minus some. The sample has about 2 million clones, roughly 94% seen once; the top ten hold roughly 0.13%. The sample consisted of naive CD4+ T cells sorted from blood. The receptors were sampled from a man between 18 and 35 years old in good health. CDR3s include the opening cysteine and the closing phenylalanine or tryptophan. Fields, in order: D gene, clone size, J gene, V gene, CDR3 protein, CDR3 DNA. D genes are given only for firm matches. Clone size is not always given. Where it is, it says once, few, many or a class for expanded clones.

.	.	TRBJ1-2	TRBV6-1	CASSESGQFYGYTF	TGTGCCAGCAGCGAATCTGGACAATTCTATGGCTACACCTTC
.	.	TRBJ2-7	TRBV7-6	CASSPDRARYEQYF	TGTGCCAGCAGCCCAGATAGGGCGAGGTACGAGCAGTACTTC
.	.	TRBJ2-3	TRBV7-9	CASSHRDWGPDTQYF	TGTGCCAGCAGCCACCGGGACTGGGGGCCGGATACGCAGTATTTT
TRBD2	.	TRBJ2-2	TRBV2	CASSQRAASGSSGELFF	TGTGCCAGCAGTCAAAGGGCGGCTAGCGGGAGCTCCGGGGAGCTGTTTTTT
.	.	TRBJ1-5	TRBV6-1	CASSSREGYLQPQHF	TGTGCCAGCAGTTCCCGTGAGGGGTACCTTCAGCCCCAGCATTTT
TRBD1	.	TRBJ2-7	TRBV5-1	CASSPQGERSYEQYF	TGCGCCAGCAGCCCGCAGGGGGAGAGGTCCTACGAGCAGTACTTC
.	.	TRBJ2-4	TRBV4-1	CASSQAISDIAKNIQYF	TGCGCCAGCAGCCAAGCCATCAGCGATATAGCCAAAAACATTCAGTACTTC
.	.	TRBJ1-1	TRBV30	CAWTGEGTEAFF	TGTGCCTGGACAGGGGAAGGCACTGAAGCTTTCTTT
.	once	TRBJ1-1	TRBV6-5	CASSFSRRGTEAFF	TGTGCCAGCAGTTTTAGTAGGCGGGGCACTGAAGCTTTCTTT
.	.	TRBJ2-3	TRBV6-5	CASSALSDTQYF	TGTGCCAGCAGTGCATTGTCAGATACGCAGTATTTT
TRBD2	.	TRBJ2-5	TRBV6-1	CASSPGLADQETQYF	TGTGCCAGCAGTCCGGGACTAGCGGACCAAGAGACCCAGTACTTC
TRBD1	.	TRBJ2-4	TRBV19	CASSIEGALGNIQYF	TGTGCCAGTAGTATCGAGGGGGCGCTGGGAAACATTCAGTACTTC
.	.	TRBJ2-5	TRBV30	CAWSGRRETQYF	TGTGCCTGGTCCGGGCGTCGGGAGACCCAGTACTTC
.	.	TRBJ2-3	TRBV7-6	CASSASGAVDTQYF	TGTGCCAGCAGCGCGTCCGGGGCCGTCGATACGCAGTATTTT
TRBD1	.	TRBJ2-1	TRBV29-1	CSVGQGFYNEQFF	TGCAGCGTTGGACAGGGGTTTTACAATGAGCAGTTCTTC
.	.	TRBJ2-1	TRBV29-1	CSVGHRLSTNNEQFF	TGCAGCGTTGGTCACAGACTATCTACTAACAATGAGCAGTTCTTC
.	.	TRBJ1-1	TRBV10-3	CAISVTSDLAQGEAFF	TGTGCCATCAGTGTTACTAGTGACCTCGCTCAGGGTGAAGCTTTCTTT
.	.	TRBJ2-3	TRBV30	CAWSVRDTQYF	TGTGCCTGGAGTGTACGGGATACGCAGTATTTT
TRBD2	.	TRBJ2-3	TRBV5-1	CASGLAGGTDTQYF	TGCGCCAGCGGACTAGCGGGGGGAACAGATACGCAGTATTTT
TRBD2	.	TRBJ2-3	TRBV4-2	CASSQGPAGGLSTDTQYF	TGTGCCAGCAGCCAGGGGCCTGCGGGGGGGCTTAGCACAGATACGCAGTATTTT
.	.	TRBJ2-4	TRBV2	CASSDVNIQYF	TGTGCCAGCAGCGACGTAAACATTCAGTACTTC
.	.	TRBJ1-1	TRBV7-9	CAIYMVEGPGAEAFF	TGTGCGATATATATGGTTGAGGGTCCGGGGGCTGAAGCTTTCTTT
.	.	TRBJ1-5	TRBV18	CASSPRGSLGNQPQHF	TGTGCCAGCTCACCCCGTGGGTCACTGGGGAATCAGCCCCAGCATTTT
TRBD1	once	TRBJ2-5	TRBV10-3	CAISESGQGARETQYF	TGTGCCATCAGTGAGTCGGGACAGGGGGCTAGAGAGACCCAGTACTTC
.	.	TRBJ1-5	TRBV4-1	CASSQGGEYGNQPQHF	TGCGCCAGCAGCCAAGGGGGCGAATATGGCAATCAGCCCCAGCATTTT
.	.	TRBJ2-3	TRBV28	CASSPRGPDTQYF	TGTGCCAGCAGTCCCCGGGGGCCAGATACGCAGTATTTT
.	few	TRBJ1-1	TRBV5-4	CASSLGGSNTEAFF	TGTGCCAGCAGCTTGGGGGGGTCGAACACTGAAGCTTTCTTT
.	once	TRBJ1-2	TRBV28	CASSFRGSYGYTF	TGTGCCAGCAGTTTTCGGGGCTCCTATGGCTACACCTTC
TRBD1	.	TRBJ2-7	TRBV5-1	CASSLDTGGSYEQYF	TGCGCCAGCAGCTTGGATACAGGGGGCTCCTACGAGCAGTACTTC